The entry that follows covers one TCR beta chain sequence. What it binds is not known. Study-level findings and limits: Tumor-infiltrating Treg TCR alpha and beta sequences overlapped most with tumor naive CD4+ T cells, then blood naive.

One entry per CDR3 protein, called by TCRdb with MiXCR from the 5' RACE reads. In the table there are tens of thousands of distinct CDR3 sequences, 30% of which are singletons. Naive CD4+ T cells were purified with Tregs depleted by CD25. Sequencing was done on a sample of tumor-infiltrating naive CD4+ T cells sorted from the breast tumor. The subset here: naive CD4+ T cells, CD4+CD45RA+CD25-. The receptor's source is a female donor with breast cancer.

The CDR3 sequence is CASSPPLLAGAGNEQFF. The CDR3 DNA sequence: TGTGCCAGCTCACCGCCTTTACTAGCGGGAGCGGGTAATGAGCAGTTCTTC. The J gene is TRBJ2-1, the V gene TRBV18; 11 nucleotides match TRBD2. Germline V gives CDR1 KGHSH, CDR2 LQKENI. The CDR3 runs 17 residues. The trim removed 3 bases at V and 7 bases at J, leaving 11 bases unmatched.